Each of the 10 T cell receptor beta chains below was sequenced from the same sample in a study of blood T cell repertoires in COVID-19. The protocol was immunoSEQ multiplex PCR, while the TCRdb copy is restricted to in-frame clones and leaves out a portion. The data contain about 90,000 clones, roughly 80% of them seen just once; the ten biggest clones take up 20% to 30%. Sequences were obtained from peripheral blood. Receptors originate from a man aged 80 or over with active or convalescent COVID-19.

The chain links TRBV29-1 to TRBJ2-7; TRBD1 matches at 9 bases. The length of the CDR3 is 14 residues. The germline CDR1 and CDR2 sequences are SQVTM and ANQGSEA. V gave up 4 bases and J gave up 0 bases; unmatched junction bases: 4. The CDR3 region has the DNA TGCAGCGTTGTTCGGGACAGGGACTCCTACGAGCAGTACTTC. Its protein product is CSVVRDRDSYEQYF.

This clone was observed a handful of times. The genes are TRBV29-1 and TRBJ2-5; 7 bases align to TRBD2. The length of the CDR3 is 12 residues. V was pared by 6 bases and J by 3 bases, with 4 bases of the junction left unmatched. CDR1 SQVTM and CDR2 ANQGSEA come from the germline V gene. The CDR3 nucleotides read TGCAGCGTAGGGGCGGGGGAAGAGACCCAGTACTTC. Translation gives CSVGAGEETQYF.

The chain couples TRBV29-1 to TRBJ1-4; no firm D call. The CDR3 length is 12 residues. Trimming removed 7 bases at V and 5 bases at J, with 11 bases between. The V gene's germline CDR1 is SQVTM and CDR2 ANQGSEA. CDR3: CSAREINEKLFF. As DNA, the CDR3 is TGCAGCGCTAGAGAGATAAATGAAAAACTGTTTTTT.

This chain joins TRBV19 and TRBJ1-2; tentative D call: TRBD1 (5 bases). Per the germline V gene, CDR1 is LNHDA and CDR2 is SQIVND (reference sequence). Trimming shortened V by 6 bases and J by 6 bases, and 20 bases separated the two germline ends. CDR3 length: 15 amino acids. The CDR3 region has the DNA TGTGCCAGTAGCACGAGGGACTCTGTTGTACATGGCTACACCTTC. As protein: CASSTRDSVVHGYTF.

In its sample, this clone was seen a few times. The J gene is TRBJ2-2, the V gene TRBV19; TRBD1 aligns across 7 bases. Germline loops: CDR1 LNHDA, CDR2 SQIVND (reference sequence). Losses at the gene ends were 6 bases for V and 0 bases for J; bases not matched to a gene: 4. This CDR3 comprises 15 residues. DNA of the CDR3: TGTGCCAGTAGAAAGGGGGCGGCGAACACCGGGGAGCTGTTTTTT. It specifies CASRKGAANTGELFF. Looking up the rest from reference TRBV19 and TRBJ2-2 gives the full variable domain: DGGITQSPKYLFRKEGQNVTLSCEQNLNHDAMYWYRQDPGQGLRLIYYSQIVNDFQKGDIAEGYSVSREKKESFPLTVTSAQKNPTAFYLCASRKGAANTGELFFGEGSRLTVL.

This clone was seen a few times. V gene TRBV27 combines with J gene TRBJ1-6; D is uncertain. V lost 5 bases and J 0 bases, leaving 11 bases between the germline ends. Germline V gene sequence: CDR1 MNHEY, CDR2 SMNVEV (reference sequence). The CDR3 totals 16 residues. CDR3 loop: CASSPSISSYNSPLHF. The CDR3 region has the DNA TGTGCCAGCAGTCCCAGTATAAGCTCCTATAATTCACCCCTCCACTTT.

The table lists this clone with a few counts. The V gene is TRBV30, the J gene TRBJ2-2; D might be TRBD1 (6 bases). Between the trimmed V and J ends, which lost 5 bases and 5 bases, there was a span of 21 bases. This CDR3 comprises 16 residues. Germline V CDR1 and CDR2: GTSNPN, SVGIG (reference sequence). The CDR3 DNA reads as TGTGCCTGGGTCCCCCTCGCAGGGGTGGAAACCGGGGAGCTGTTTTTT. Its protein is CAWVPLAGVETGELFF.

The chain combines TRBV5-1 with TRBJ1-4, with 8 nucleotides matching TRBD1. The CDR3 extends over 17 amino acids. Germline CDR1 is SGHRS and CDR2 is YFSETQ. V dropped 6 bases and J dropped 7; count of bases not matched to a gene: 17. CDR3 nucleotide sequence: TGCGCCAGCACCTCCGACCCAGACAGGGGCCCTTTTGAAAAACTGTTTTTT. Translated, it gives CASTSDPDRGPFEKLFF.

Remarks on this clone: The DNA is omitted, as the CDR3 cannot be located on it reliably, and the CDR3 follows TCRdb's listing. The chain links TRBV21-1 to TRBJ1-1. TRBV21-1 is noted as a pseudogene. Termini included, the CDR3 measures 14 amino acids. CDR3 region: CASSKVGFGTEAFF.

The chain has TRBV19 and TRBJ1-2; D not certain. The CDR3 runs to 13 residues. Germline CDR1 and CDR2: LNHDA and SQIVND (reference sequence). With 1 base removed from V and 0 bases from J, the gap between germline ends came to 3 bases. For the CDR3, the DNA is TGTGCCAGTAGTATAGTAACTAACTATGGCTACACCTTC. Amino acid sequence: CASSIVTNYGYTF.